One and the same sample provided the 15 T cell receptor beta chains below, sequenced in a study of blood T cell repertoires in COVID-19 (dated by TCRdb to 2018 to 2021). To prepare the library, the immunoSEQ multiplex PCR assay was applied. What TCRdb holds here is the immuneACCESS table cut down to in-frame rearrangements. Part of the clones is not present; checked against another copy, under half of the missing clones reflect an unresolved V gene, and the others are unexplained. The sample table records just over 90,000 clones; 80% of these occur just once. The leading ten clones occupy approximately 15% of the sample. The specimen sequenced was peripheral blood. Receptors were obtained from a human donor in a cohort sampled during active COVID-19.

This chain links TRBV2 with TRBJ1-1, with a tentative D call TRBD1 (6 bases). The V end lost 3 bases, the J end lost 5 bases, and 10 bases lay between the germline ends. Germline CDR1 SNHLY, CDR2 FYNNEI. This CDR3 comprises 13 residues. CDR3 loop: CASSEGGRTEAFF. The CDR3 nucleotides read TGTGCCAGCAGTGAGGGGGGGCGGACTGAAGCTTTCTTT.

The chain couples TRBV7-2 to TRBJ1-2; D may be TRBD1 (6 bases). Trimming shortened V by 5 bases and J by 3 bases, and 16 bases separated the two germline ends. The CDR3 contains 15 residues. Germline assignment: CDR1 SGHTA and CDR2 FQGNSA. CDR3 loop: CASSPTSGTHYGYTF. The CDR3 region has the DNA TGTGCCAGCAGCCCAACCTCCGGGACACACTATGGCTACACCTTC.

The V gene is TRBV28, the J gene TRBJ1-2; TRBD1 aligns across 7 bases. This CDR3 contains 13 residues. Germline loops: CDR1 MDHEN, CDR2 SYDVKM. The trim removed 4 bases at V and 7 bases at J, leaving 6 bases unmatched. The CDR3 is CASSSGQVRGYTF. DNA of the CDR3: TGTGCCAGCAGTTCCGGACAGGTTCGTGGCTACACCTTC.

This clone was recorded once. In DNA, the CDR3 is TGTGCCAGCAGCCACTCTGGGGCAGCGAACACTGAAGCTTTCTTT. As protein: CASSHSGAANTEAFF. This rearrangement joins TRBV4-2 to TRBJ1-1; possibly TRBD1 for D (5 bases). The CDR3 consists of 15 residues. Germline CDR1 and CDR2: LGHNA and YNFKEQ. The ends were cut back, 3 bases at V and 1 base at J, with 12 bases in the middle.

Only one count was recorded for this clone. The chain couples TRBV28 to TRBJ1-5, with D possibly being TRBD1 (5 bases). Germline V gives CDR1 MDHEN, CDR2 SYDVKM. The CDR3 is made up of 14 amino acids. Trimming removed 3 bases at V and 5 bases at J, with 11 bases between. CDR3 region: CASSLDGGDQPQHF. CDR3 DNA: TGTGCCAGCAGTTTGGACGGGGGGGATCAGCCCCAGCATTTT. The full variable domain, its missing parts supplied by reference TRBV28 and TRBJ1-5, is DVKVTQSSRYLVKRTGEKVFLECVQDMDHENMFWYRQDPGLGLRLIYFSYDVKMKEKGDIPEGYSVSREKKERFSLILESASTNQTSMYLCASSLDGGDQPQHFGDGTRLSIL.

The genes are TRBV5-4 and TRBJ1-3, with D maybe TRBD1 (6 bases). The CDR3 loop spans 16 amino acids. Germline V gene sequence: CDR1 SGHNT, CDR2 YYREEE (reference sequence). V lost 0 bases and J lost 2, with 12 bases in between. The CDR3 DNA follows: TGTGCCAGCAGCTTGGGTGGGGGCTCGGCTGGAAACACCATATATTTT. It is translated as CASSLGGGSAGNTIYF.

The genes are TRBV18 and TRBJ2-1; no definite D call. The CDR3 is 13 amino acids. V dropped 3 bases and J dropped 7 bases, with 10 bases sitting between them. CDR1 is KGHSH, CDR2 LQKENI, per germline. Here the CDR3 DNA reads TGTGCCAGCTCACCGTCCTCTTTTAATGAGCAGTTCTTC. Translating it yields CASSPSSFNEQFF.

This chain joins TRBV2 and TRBJ2-1, with TRBD2 identical over 8 bases. The CDR3 runs 15 residues. The germline gives CDR1 SNHLY, CDR2 FYNNEI. Trimming removed 3 bases from V and 8 bases from J; junction bases left unmatched: 9. CDR3 residues: CASSEMGTSYYEQFF. CDR3 nucleotide sequence: TGTGCCAGCAGTGAGATGGGGACTAGTTACTATGAGCAGTTCTTC. Filled out from reference TRBV2 and TRBJ2-1, the complete variable domain reads EPEVTQTPSHQVTQMGQEVILRCVPISNHLYFYWYRQILGQKVEFLVSFYNNEISEKSEIFDDQFSVERPDGSNFTLKIRSTKLEDSAMYFCASSEMGTSYYEQFFGPGTRLTVL.

The chain links TRBV2 to TRBJ1-1; 8 positions match TRBD1. V lost 6 bases, J lost 1 base, and 4 bases stayed unmatched. Germline loops: CDR1 SNHLY, CDR2 FYNNEI. This CDR3 is 14 amino acids long. CDR3 in DNA: TGTGCCAGCAGACCCGGGACAGGGAACACTGAAGCTTTCTTT. It is translated as CASRPGTGNTEAFF.

This clone has just one count. The chain employs TRBV19 and TRBJ2-2; 13 positions agree with TRBD2. The CDR3 extends over 16 amino acids. Germline V gene data show CDR1 as LNHDA and CDR2 as SQIVND (reference sequence). J lost 7 bases, V lost 5 bases, and 7 bases had no gene match. CDR3 amino acids: CASSPPGLAGIGELFF. The DNA for the CDR3 is TGTGCCAGTAGTCCTCCGGGACTAGCGGGGATCGGGGAGCTGTTTTTT. Together with reference TRBV19 and TRBJ2-2, the CDR3 gives the full variable domain: DGGITQSPKYLFRKEGQNVTLSCEQNLNHDAMYWYRQDPGQGLRLIYYSQIVNDFQKGDIAEGYSVSREKKESFPLTVTSAQKNPTAFYLCASSPPGLAGIGELFFGEGSRLTVL.

V usage is TRBV2 and J usage is TRBJ1-2; D gene unclear. V lost 2 bases, J lost 8 bases, and 18 bases lay in between. This CDR3 contains 15 residues. Germline CDR1 SNHLY, CDR2 FYNNEI. The CDR3 sequence is CASSEISVRMNGYTF. CDR3 DNA sequence: TGTGCCAGCAGTGAAATATCGGTCAGGATGAACGGCTACACCTTC.

This clone was detected a few times. This may be a read error, as it is one base from a much larger clone. Other DNA sequences in the same sample also yield this CDR3. This chain links TRBV11-2 with TRBJ2-7; possible D gene TRBD2, 6 bases. CDR1 and CDR2 (germline): SGHAT, FQNNGV. Trimming took 3 bases from V and 3 from J, leaving 9 bases between them. CDR3 length: 13 residues. The CDR3 loop is CASSLDYRYEQYF. In nucleotides, the CDR3 is TGTGCCAGCAGCTTGGACTACCGCTACGAGCAGTACTTC.

The gene calls are TRBV5-1 and TRBJ1-3; D not certain. V gave up 4 bases and J gave up 3 bases, with 14 bases separating them. From germline, CDR1 is SGHRS and CDR2 YFSETQ. The CDR3 spans 15 residues. The chain's CDR3 is CASSQGPTGGNTIYF. Written as DNA, the CDR3 is TGCGCCAGCAGCCAAGGTCCCACGGGTGGAAACACCATATATTTT.

By share, this clone counts as medium-sized (0.01 to 0.1%). The chain recombines TRBV11-3 with TRBJ2-1; 9 nucleotides align to TRBD2. Germline V gene data show CDR1 as SGHNT and CDR2 as YENEEA. The CDR3 covers 15 residues. Trimming removed 1 base from V and 4 bases from J; junction bases left unmatched: 2. The CDR3 DNA is TGTGCCAGCAGCTTAGGCGGGGGGGCTTACAATGAGCAGTTCTTC. Translation gives CASSLGGGAYNEQFF.

J is TRBJ2-2 and V is TRBV2, with D possibly TRBD1 on 6 matching bases. With 8 bases removed from V and 0 bases from J, the gap between germline ends came to 16 bases. The CDR3 covers 16 residues. Germline loops: CDR1 SNHLY, CDR2 FYNNEI. Here the CDR3 DNA reads TGTGCCAGCGCGTTACAGGGTACGACGAACACCGGGGAGCTGTTTTTT. Translation: CASALQGTTNTGELFF.